Each of the 27 T cell receptor beta chains below was sequenced from the same sample in a study of T cell responses to AZD1222 COVID-19 vaccine (dated by TCRdb to the early 2020s). In the paper's terms, the time point label means: baseline before first vaccination. Library preparation employed the immunoSEQ multiplex PCR assay. This immuneACCESS table, as held by TCRdb, lists in-frame sequences with V and J called but not all clones. Of the missing ones, under half trace to an unresolved V gene in checked studies; the others have no known cause. This sample has roughly 120,000 clones in its table, and roughly 90% of those were observed once. 4% to 4.5% of the sample is taken by the ten largest. This material consisted of peripheral blood, taken on day 0 of AZD1222 vaccination. These receptors originate from an adult in good health.

Turning to this clone: Sequence at one end of the junction differs from germline and may be a read error. The chain carries TRBV6-4 and TRBJ1-6; no reliable D call. This CDR3 contains 13 residues. Germline V gene sequence: CDR1 MRHNA, CDR2 SNTAGT. CDR3 protein: CASRSSYNSPLHF. CDR3 DNA: TGTGCCAGCAGGAGCTCCTATAACTCACCCCTCCACTTT.

The J gene is TRBJ1-4, the V gene TRBV9; D unresolved. The germline V gene has CDR1 SGDLS and CDR2 YYNGEE. CDR3 length equals 15 residues. Trimming took off 0 bases at V and 4 bases at J, with 10 bases between the two ends. The CDR3 coding sequence is TGTGCCAGCAGCGTAGCGGCAGTACTTAATGAAAAACTGTTTTTT. It encodes CASSVAAVLNEKLFF.

The chain has TRBV12-5 and TRBJ1-2; no definite D call. This CDR3 comprises 13 residues. V lost 4 bases, J lost 8 bases, and 14 bases lay in between. Per the germline V gene, CDR1 is LGHNT and CDR2 is FRNRAP. The CDR3 bases are TGTGCTAGTGGTTGGGAACCTCAGGACGGCTACACCTTC. This translates into CASGWEPQDGYTF.

This clone was picked up one time. J is TRBJ1-1 and V is TRBV29-1; D is unclear. V was clipped by 7 bases and J by 6 bases, with 9 bases between them. Germline V gene lookup returns CDR1 SQVTM and CDR2 ANQGSEA. CDR3 length: 10 residues. The DNA for the CDR3 is TGCAGCGCTCGGGCCCCTGAAGCTTTCTTT. Translated: CSARAPEAFF.

This chain connects TRBV19 to TRBJ1-4, with D perhaps matching TRBD1 (5 bases). The ends were cut back, 4 bases at V and 7 bases at J, with 16 bases in the middle. CDR1 is LNHDA, CDR2 SQIVND, per germline (reference sequence). The CDR3 loop spans 15 amino acids. The DNA for the CDR3 is TGTGCCAGTAGTACTCCCGGGGGGGACGTTGAAAAACTGTTTTTT. Residues: CASSTPGGDVEKLFF.

The rearrangement links TRBV10-3 to TRBJ2-7; 8 nucleotides agree with TRBD1. CDR3 length: 15 amino acids. Germline trimming cut 6 bases from V and 0 bases from J; bases unmatched to any gene: 7. CDR1 and CDR2 from the germline V gene are ENHRY and SYGVKD. Here the CDR3 reads CAIRGTGPSSYEQYF. The CDR3, as DNA: TGTGCCATCAGAGGGACAGGACCTAGCTCCTACGAGCAGTACTTC.

This chain links TRBV5-6 with TRBJ2-5, with 13 bases that match TRBD2. The germline gives CDR1 SGHDT, CDR2 YYEEEE. J lost 5 bases, V lost 4 bases, and 5 bases had no gene match. CDR3 length equals 15 residues. The CDR3 nucleotides read TGTGCCAGCAGCCTGGGACTAGCGGGGAGGGAGACCCAGTACTTC. This encodes CASSLGLAGRETQYF.

This clone was counted only a few times. This chain joins TRBV10-1 and TRBJ1-6; 7 bases map to TRBD1. Germline-derived CDR1 and CDR2 are WNHNN and SYGVQD (reference sequence). Trimming took 6 bases from V and 7 from J; bases not matched to a gene: 3. The CDR3 sequence is 13 residues long. The chain's CDR3 is CASSRDRNSPLHF. In nucleotides, the CDR3 is TGCGCCAGCAGCCGGGACAGAAATTCACCCCTCCACTTT.

This clone was seen once. The chain is built from TRBV5-1 and TRBJ2-2, with TRBD2 matching 15 bases. The CDR3 extends over 17 amino acids. The germline V gene encodes CDR1 SGHRS and CDR2 YFSETQ. Trimming cost V 4 bases and J 2 bases; bases outside gene matches: 3. The CDR3 spells CASSLGLAGGNTGELFF. The CDR3 nucleotides read TGCGCCAGCAGCCTGGGACTAGCGGGGGGAAACACCGGGGAGCTGTTTTTT.

The rearrangement joins TRBV2 to TRBJ1-1; D is uncertain. CDR1 and CDR2 (germline): SNHLY, FYNNEI. The V end lost 6 bases, the J end lost 11 bases, and 13 bases lay between the germline ends. The CDR3 loop spans 11 amino acids. The CDR3 loop reads CASRRLGTAFF. DNA of the CDR3: TGTGCCAGCAGGAGACTAGGTACGGCTTTCTTT.

The chain couples TRBV11-3 to TRBJ1-1, with a weak D call TRBD1 (5 bases). Deletions cut 2 bases from V and 7 bases from J, with 11 bases between. The germline V gene encodes CDR1 SGHNT and CDR2 YENEEA. The CDR3 totals 13 residues. Here the CDR3 DNA reads TGTGCCAGCAGCTTATATCGGGACGGTGAAGCTTTCTTT. It yields the protein CASSLYRDGEAFF.

This clone was observed once. V and J are TRBV15 and TRBJ2-7; D assignment may be TRBD1 or TRBD2 (5 bases each). V dropped 0 bases and J dropped 4 bases, with 13 bases sitting between them. Germline V gene sequence: CDR1 LNHNV, CDR2 YYDKDF (reference sequence). The CDR3 consists of 15 residues. The CDR3 loop is CATSRDPGAGYEQYF. The DNA of the CDR3 is TGTGCCACCAGCAGAGACCCCGGGGCGGGTTACGAGCAGTACTTC.

The chain carries TRBV3-1 (or the pseudogene TRBV3-2) and TRBJ1-3; no clear D gene. In germline, CDR1 is LGHDT, CDR2 YNNKEL (reference sequence). V dropped 1 base and J dropped 4 bases, with 5 bases sitting between them. The CDR3 loop spans 13 amino acids. The CDR3 reads CASSQAQGNTIYF. The CDR3 nucleotides read TGTGCCAGCAGCCAAGCCCAAGGAAACACCATATATTTT.

The rearrangement joins TRBV9 to TRBJ1-5; D gene ambiguous. Germline V gene lookup returns CDR1 SGDLS and CDR2 YYNGEE. The CDR3 contains 14 residues. V was shortened by 3 bases and J by 2 bases, with 9 bases between the two germline ends. This CDR3 is CASSGPGGNQPQHF. CDR3 coding DNA: TGTGCCAGCAGCGGACCGGGTGGCAATCAGCCCCAGCATTTT.

V usage is TRBV19 and J usage is TRBJ2-3, with 7 bases aligning to TRBD1. The CDR3 is 16 amino acids. Germline loops: CDR1 LNHDA, CDR2 SQIVND (reference sequence). The ends lost 5 bases at V and 0 bases at J; junction bases unmatched: 8. This CDR3 reads CASSPYRGTSTDTQYF. The CDR3 nucleotides read TGTGCCAGTAGTCCCTACAGGGGCACTAGCACAGATACGCAGTATTTT. The full variable domain, completed using reference TRBV19 and TRBJ2-3, is DGGITQSPKYLFRKEGQNVTLSCEQNLNHDAMYWYRQDPGQGLRLIYYSQIVNDFQKGDIAEGYSVSREKKESFPLTVTSAQKNPTAFYLCASSPYRGTSTDTQYFGPGTRLTVL.

The chain combines TRBV27 with TRBJ2-3, with 9 bases matching TRBD2. Germline trimming cut 1 base from V and 0 bases from J; bases unmatched to any gene: 5. Per germline, CDR1 MNHEY and CDR2 SMNVEV (reference sequence). This CDR3 is built from 17 residues. The CDR3 reads CASSLLKTSGSTDTQYF. The CDR3 nucleotides are TGTGCCAGCAGTTTATTGAAGACTAGCGGAAGCACAGATACGCAGTATTTT.

The CDR3 here is CASSSSSIQETQYF. DNA for the CDR3: TGTGCCAGCAGCTCTTCTAGCATCCAAGAGACCCAGTACTTC. The rearrangement links TRBV5-4 to TRBJ2-5; weak D call: TRBD2 (5 bases). This CDR3 region has 14 residues. The germline V gene encodes CDR1 SGHNT and CDR2 YYREEE (reference sequence). V lost 3 bases to trimming and J lost 1 base, with 10 bases between them.

This chain joins TRBV19 and TRBJ1-2, with a possible D match to TRBD1 (6 bases). The CDR3 runs 13 residues. Germline CDR1 is LNHDA and CDR2 is SQIVND (reference sequence). V lost 6 bases and J 4 bases, leaving 12 bases between the germline ends. This chain's CDR3 is CASSIQGSYGYTF. In DNA, the CDR3 is TGTGCCAGTAGCATACAGGGCTCCTATGGCTACACCTTC.

The J gene is TRBJ2-1, the V gene TRBV2; D is unclear. CDR3 length: 15 residues. The V gene's germline CDR1 is SNHLY and CDR2 FYNNEI. Trimming pared 2 bases from V and 5 bases from J, leaving 13 bases between. CDR3 in amino acids: CASSENYPGNNEQFF. CDR3 in DNA: TGTGCCAGCAGTGAAAACTACCCAGGAAACAATGAGCAGTTCTTC.

The chain uses TRBV3-1 (or the pseudogene TRBV3-2) and TRBJ1-1; TRBD1 might be the D (5 bases). This CDR3 is built from 11 residues. V shed 5 bases and J shed 7 bases, with 8 bases lying between them. The V gene's germline CDR1 is LGHDT and CDR2 YNNKEL (reference sequence). The CDR3 loop is CASSTQGEAFF. CDR3 nucleotides: TGTGCCAGCAGCACTCAGGGTGAAGCTTTCTTT.

In this sample, this clone turned up a few times. V usage is TRBV28 and J usage is TRBJ1-1; weak D call: TRBD1 (5 bases). Germline assignment: CDR1 MDHEN and CDR2 SYDVKM. The CDR3 is 12 residues long. Trimming removed 8 bases at V and 10 bases at J, with 17 bases between. The CDR3 spells CASGGDPRGAFF. CDR3 bases: TGTGCCAGCGGGGGGGACCCAAGAGGAGCTTTCTTT.

The chain couples TRBV30 to TRBJ1-5, with D possibly TRBD1 on 6 matching bases. There are 14 residues in the CDR3. With 2 bases removed from V and 4 bases from J, the gap between germline ends came to 12 bases. Germline V gene lookup returns CDR1 GTSNPN and CDR2 SVGIG (reference sequence). CDR3 bases: TGTGCCTGGAGTCCCCAAACAGGGAATCAGCCCCAGCATTTT. Its translation: CAWSPQTGNQPQHF.

The J gene is TRBJ1-1, the V gene TRBV28; TRBD1 aligns across 7 bases. The germline CDR1 and CDR2 sequences are MDHEN and SYDVKM. V shed 6 bases and J 3 bases; nucleotides not matched to a gene: 13. The CDR3 consists of 16 residues. The CDR3 is CASSLTGRWRDTEAFF. CDR3 in DNA: TGTGCCAGCAGCTTGACAGGGCGGTGGAGGGACACTGAAGCTTTCTTT. The complete variable domain, with remaining parts taken from reference TRBV28 and TRBJ1-1, reads DVKVTQSSRYLVKRTGEKVFLECVQDMDHENMFWYRQDPGLGLRLIYFSYDVKMKEKGDIPEGYSVSREKKERFSLILESASTNQTSMYLCASSLTGRWRDTEAFFGQGTRLTVV.

This clone was seen a handful of times. The CDR3 DNA is TGTGCCAGCAGGGCCGGGACTAGCGGGGGCTCCTACGAGCAGTACTTC. Its translation: CASRAGTSGGSYEQYF. This chain joins TRBV2 and TRBJ2-7; the match to TRBD2 covers 14 bases. Per germline, CDR1 SNHLY and CDR2 FYNNEI. The CDR3 runs 16 residues. Losses at the gene ends were 6 bases for V and 0 bases for J; bases not matched to a gene: 4.

This chain joins TRBV28 and TRBJ2-5; D gene uncertain. The CDR3 sequence is 17 residues long. Germline V lookup: CDR1 MDHEN, CDR2 SYDVKM. The V end lost 2 bases, the J end lost 4 bases, and 20 bases lay between the germline ends. The CDR3 protein is CASSLGQVQYPPETQYF. The CDR3 DNA is TGTGCCAGCAGTTTAGGTCAGGTCCAGTACCCACCAGAGACCCAGTACTTC.

This clone was seen more than once but under ten times. One junction end disagrees with the germline gene, perhaps due to a read error. V gene TRBV9 combines with J gene TRBJ2-5; D may be TRBD2 (5 bases). There are 13 residues in the CDR3. Germline CDR1 reads SGDLS; CDR2 reads YYNGEE. CDR3 DNA: TGTGCCAGCAGTGGGAGCGCCCAAGAGGCCCAGTACTTC. Protein product: CASSGSAQEAQYF.

The chain uses TRBV10-2 and TRBJ2-7; D is uncertain. CDR3 length: 13 amino acids. Germline V gene sequence: CDR1 WSHSY, CDR2 SAAADI. The V end lost 10 bases, the J end lost 0 bases, and 13 bases lay between the germline ends. The CDR3 protein is CATKWAYSYEQYF. CDR3 DNA sequence: TGCGCCACCAAATGGGCTTACTCCTACGAGCAGTACTTC.